This T cell receptor (beta chain) was found in a study of blood T cell repertoires in COVID-19. Whole-study context: Sites across the United States, Italy and Spain contributed samples from acute and convalescent COVID-19. T cells, B-cell-depleted T cells, or PBMCs supplied cDNA or gDNA.

Authors' analysis steps: Amplifying reference gene primers gave estimates of nucleated cell counts. Some clones are missing from TCRdb's copy, which holds only in-frame ones; the method was immunoSEQ multiplex PCR. From that table come the V and J calls and clone size; the DNA was used to work out D and trimming. The sample lists roughly 200,000 clones, 75% to 90% seen once, with over 2.5% in the top ten. The CDR3 length is 14 residues. Trimming took off 2 bases at V and 0 bases at J, with 7 bases between the two ends. Germline V lookup: CDR1 MDHEN, CDR2 SYDVKM. This receptor was identified in a man aged 55 to 70 with acute or convalescent COVID-19. The chain is built from TRBV28 and TRBJ1-1, with no clear D. Input material: peripheral blood. The CDR3 DNA reads TGTGCCAGCAGTTTAGGTAGTGTGAACACTGAAGCTTTCTTT. Amino acids: CASSLGSVNTEAFF. The full variable domain, with the rest looked up from reference TRBV28 and TRBJ1-1, is DVKVTQSSRYLVKRTGEKVFLECVQDMDHENMFWYRQDPGLGLRLIYFSYDVKMKEKGDIPEGYSVSREKKERFSLILESASTNQTSMYLCASSLGSVNTEAFFGQGTRLTVV.